Only a few counts were recorded for the clone carrying this T cell receptor beta chain. The antigen is unknown. TCRdb itself ran the reads through MiXCR, one entry per CDR3 protein. The table includes around 740,000 distinct CDR3 sequences, 35% detected once. This sample is drawn from a study of T cell repertoires in cytomegalovirus infection. Study context: The public TCR beta signatures pointed to both CMV infection and matching HLA type.

Per the germline V gene, CDR1 is MDHEN and CDR2 is SYDVKM. The V gene lost 3 bases and the J gene lost 2 bases, with 9 bases spanning the gap. This CDR3 region has 14 residues. General study findings and limits: Clonotypes of TCR beta that were HLA-C-restricted and CMV-specific dominated the ex vivo response. Identification of carriers of CMV plus the relevant HLA was performed using cumulative public TCR beta family frequency.

The sequence came from a human donor in good health (CMV status not recorded). Some clones in this sample may be carry-over from other donors' samples. What was sequenced was PBMCs. This sequence joins TRBV28 and TRBJ2-3, with a weak D call TRBD2 (5 bases). CDR3 sequence reads: CASSFKRTTDTQYF. CDR3 sequence (DNA): TGTGCCAGCAGTTTCAAGCGGACCACAGATACGCAGTATTTT.